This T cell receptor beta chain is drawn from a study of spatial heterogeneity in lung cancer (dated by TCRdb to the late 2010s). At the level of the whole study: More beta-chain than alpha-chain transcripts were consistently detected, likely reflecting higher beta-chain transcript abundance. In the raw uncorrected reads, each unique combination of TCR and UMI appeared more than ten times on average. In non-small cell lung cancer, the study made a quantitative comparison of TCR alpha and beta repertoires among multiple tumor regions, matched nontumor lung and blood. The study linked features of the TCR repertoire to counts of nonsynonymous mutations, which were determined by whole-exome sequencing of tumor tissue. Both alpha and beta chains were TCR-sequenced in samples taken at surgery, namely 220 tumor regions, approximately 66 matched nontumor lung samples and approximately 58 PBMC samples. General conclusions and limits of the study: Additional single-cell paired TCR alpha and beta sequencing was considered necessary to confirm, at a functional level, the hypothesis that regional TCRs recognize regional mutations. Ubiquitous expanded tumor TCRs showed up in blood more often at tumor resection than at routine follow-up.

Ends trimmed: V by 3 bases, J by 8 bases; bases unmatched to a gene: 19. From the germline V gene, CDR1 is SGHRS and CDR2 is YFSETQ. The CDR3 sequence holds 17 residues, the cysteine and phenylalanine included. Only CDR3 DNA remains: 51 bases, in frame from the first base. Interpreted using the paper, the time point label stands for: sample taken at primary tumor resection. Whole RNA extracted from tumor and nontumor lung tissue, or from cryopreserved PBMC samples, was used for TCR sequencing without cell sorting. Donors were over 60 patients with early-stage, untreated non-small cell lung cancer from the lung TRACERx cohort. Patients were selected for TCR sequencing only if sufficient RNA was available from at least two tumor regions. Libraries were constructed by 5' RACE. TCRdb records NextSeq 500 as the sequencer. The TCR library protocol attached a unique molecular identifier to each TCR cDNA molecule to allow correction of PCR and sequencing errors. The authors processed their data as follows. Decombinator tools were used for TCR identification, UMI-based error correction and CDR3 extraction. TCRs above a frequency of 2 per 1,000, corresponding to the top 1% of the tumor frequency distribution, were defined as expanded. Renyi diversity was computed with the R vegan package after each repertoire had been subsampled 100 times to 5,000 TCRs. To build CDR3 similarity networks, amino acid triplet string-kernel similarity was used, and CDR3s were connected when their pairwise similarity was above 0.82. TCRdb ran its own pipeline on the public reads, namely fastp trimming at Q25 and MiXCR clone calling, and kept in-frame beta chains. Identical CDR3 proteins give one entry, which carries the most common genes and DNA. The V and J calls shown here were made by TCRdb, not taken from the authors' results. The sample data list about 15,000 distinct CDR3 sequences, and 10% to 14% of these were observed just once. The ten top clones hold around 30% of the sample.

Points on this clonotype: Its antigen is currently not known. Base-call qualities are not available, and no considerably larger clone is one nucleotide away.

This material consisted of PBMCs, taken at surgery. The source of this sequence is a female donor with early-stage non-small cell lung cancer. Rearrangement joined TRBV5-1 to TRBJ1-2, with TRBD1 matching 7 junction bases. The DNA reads TGCGCCAGCAGCTGGGGGACGGGGGACAGCCTACGAAGAGGCTACACCTTC. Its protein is CASSWGTGDSLRRGYTF. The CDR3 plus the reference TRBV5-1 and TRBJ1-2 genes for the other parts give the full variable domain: KAGVTQTPRYLIKTRGQQVTLSCSPISGHRSVSWYQQTPGQGLQFLFEYFSETQRNKGNFPGRFSGRQFSNSRSEMNVSTLELGDSALYLCASSWGTGDSLRRGYTFGSGTRLTVV.